Sequencing of this TCR beta chain was carried out in a study of T cells after yellow fever vaccination. Study overall: Preparation used SMART-Seq v4 Ultra Low Input for the low-cell-number fractions. General study results and limits: A small proportion of clonotypes was detected in both the CD4 and CD8 compartments. The booster saw the reappearance of most primary-vaccination clones (roughly 96% CD4, 80% to 90% CD8).

Conversion of TCR transcripts into cDNA relied on 5'RACE template switching, which added a universal primer site and UMIs. TCRdb analysed the 5' RACE reads with MiXCR anew, one entry per CDR3 protein. The repertoire includes 300,000 to 400,000 distinct CDR3 sequences, more than 8.5% of them detected once, and approximately 19% sits in the top ten. This CDR3 has 17 residues. From germline, CDR1 is SGHNT and CDR2 YENEEA. V lost 5 bases, J lost 0 bases, and 18 bases lay in between. This clonotype came up many times. Antigen: not known. This sequence originates from a man aged 18-30 years who received the YFV17D yellow fever vaccine. The chain combines TRBV11-3 with TRBJ2-3; D remains ambiguous. The sequenced sample was PBMCs, obtained on the day of the first yellow fever vaccination. The CDR3 region is CASSATGWGRSTDTQYF. Written as DNA, the CDR3 is TGTGCCAGCAGCGCAACCGGGTGGGGAAGGAGCACAGATACGCAGTATTTT.